Each of the 23 T cell receptor beta chains below was sequenced from the same sample in a study of blood T cell repertoires in COVID-19 (dated by TCRdb to about 2020). Library method: the immunoSEQ multiplex PCR assay. As stored in TCRdb, this immuneACCESS dataset retains in-frame rearrangements with V and J assigned. A fraction of the clones does not appear; measured against another copy, unresolved V genes explain less than half of the discrepancy, and the remainder lacks a known reason. The sample data list some 76,000 clones, and approximately 87% of these were observed just once. Of the sample, around a sixth falls within the top ten clones. Sequenced sample: peripheral blood. The receptors were gathered from a man at least 80 years old in a cohort sampled during active COVID-19.

The chain couples TRBV6-5 to TRBJ2-6, with D possibly matching TRBD2 (5 bases). Germline V lookup: CDR1 MNHEY, CDR2 SVGAGI. The CDR3 extends over 13 amino acids. The CDR3 DNA follows: TGTGGAGGGAGCTCGCGCGGGGCCAACGTCCTGACTTTC. Translation gives CGGSSRGANVLTF.

V usage is TRBV2 and J usage is TRBJ1-6; D not resolved. Trimming removed 4 bases from V and 3 bases from J, with 10 bases in between. The CDR3 loop spans 15 amino acids. Germline lookup yields CDR1 SNHLY and CDR2 FYNNEI. The CDR3 loop reads CASSVFEGYNSPLHF. The CDR3 bases are TGTGCCAGCAGTGTTTTTGAGGGCTATAATTCACCCCTCCACTTT.

This chain uses TRBV19 with TRBJ2-5; TRBD2 matches at 7 bases. The CDR3 is 14 residues long. Germline lookup yields CDR1 LNHDA and CDR2 SQIVND (reference sequence). The V and J ends lost 9 bases and 4 bases, in that order; junction bases with no gene match: 11. CDR3 sequence reads: CARAGKSMGETQYF. CDR3 nucleotides: TGTGCCAGAGCGGGGAAAAGCATGGGAGAGACCCAGTACTTC.

V is TRBV5-1 and J is TRBJ1-1; TRBD1 is a possible D gene (5 bases). The CDR3 extends over 15 amino acids. Germline CDR1 and CDR2: SGHRS and YFSETQ. V lost 2 bases, J lost 2 bases, and 13 bases lay in between. Here the CDR3 DNA reads TGCGCCAGCAGCTTATCAGGGAGGTCAAACACTGAAGCTTTCTTT. Translation: CASSLSGRSNTEAFF.

The rearrangement links TRBV18 to TRBJ1-5; 8 bases align to TRBD1. Germline values: CDR1 KGHSH, CDR2 LQKENI. The ends lost 6 bases at V and 7 bases at J; junction bases unmatched: 8. This CDR3 region has 14 residues. CDR3 protein: CASSPQGAGQPQHF. The CDR3 bases are TGTGCCAGCTCGCCCCAGGGGGCCGGGCAGCCCCAGCATTTT.

V is TRBV10-3 and J is TRBJ2-1, with D perhaps matching TRBD1 (5 bases). Trimming took 9 bases from V and 7 from J, leaving 13 bases between them. The germline V gene has CDR1 ENHRY and CDR2 SYGVKD. CDR3 length: 12 residues. CDR3 sequence: CAMGQGLNEQFF. CDR3 bases: TGTGCCATGGGGCAGGGTTTGAATGAGCAGTTCTTC.

In its sample, this clone was seen once. This specimen includes other DNA sequences encoding the same CDR3. This chain connects TRBV11-2 to TRBJ2-1; D might be TRBD2 (5 bases). The CDR3 sequence is 14 residues long. The germline V gene has CDR1 SGHAT and CDR2 FQNNGV. Trimming cost V 5 bases and J 1 base, with 9 bases left between them. The CDR3 DNA is TGTGCCAGCAGCGTCCGGGGTTCCTACAATGAGCAGTTCTTC. Its translation is CASSVRGSYNEQFF.

This rearrangement joins TRBV18 to TRBJ2-7, with D tentatively TRBD1 (8 bases). There are 14 residues in the CDR3. V gave up 6 bases and J gave up 4 bases, with 16 bases separating them. From germline, CDR1 is KGHSH and CDR2 LQKENI. In DNA form, the CDR3 reads TGTGCCAGCTCGGTACAGGGGGGGTCTTACGAGCAGTACTTC. Translated, it gives CASSVQGGSYEQYF.

The V and J genes are TRBV12-3 or TRBV12-4 and TRBJ1-2; 8 bases map to TRBD1. This CDR3 has 13 residues. V dropped 6 bases and J dropped 4; count of bases not matched to a gene: 4. DNA for the CDR3: TGTGCCAGCAGAACAGGGGGGTCCTATGGCTACACCTTC. Translating gives CASRTGGSYGYTF.

This rearrangement joins TRBV5-1 to TRBJ2-5, with 8 bases aligning to TRBD1. The germline CDR1 and CDR2 sequences are SGHRS and YFSETQ. This CDR3 contains 15 residues. Germline trimming cut 4 bases from V and 5 bases from J; bases unmatched to any gene: 10. The CDR3: CASSPGQGIGETQYF. CDR3 bases: TGCGCCAGCAGCCCAGGACAGGGAATAGGGGAGACCCAGTACTTC.

J is TRBJ2-3 and V is TRBV7-6; TRBD2 matches 7 bases. There are 13 residues in the CDR3. Germline V gives CDR1 SGHVS, CDR2 FNYEAQ. V shed 8 bases and J 1 base; nucleotides not matched to a gene: 3. The CDR3: CASEGGGTDTQYF. The CDR3 coding sequence is TGTGCCAGCGAGGGAGGGGGCACAGATACGCAGTATTTT.

This chain links TRBV10-2 with TRBJ2-3; D remains unclear. Germline lookup yields CDR1 WSHSY and CDR2 SAAADI. The CDR3 is made up of 14 amino acids. Between the trimmed V and J ends, which lost 4 bases and 4 bases, there was a span of 12 bases. CDR3 DNA: TGCGCCAGCAGTGGCCGGAGAGAGGCAGATACGCAGTATTTT. This translates into CASSGRREADTQYF.

This clone was detected only a few times. The V gene is TRBV7-2, the J gene TRBJ2-2; 9 nucleotides align to TRBD1. The CDR3 covers 14 residues. Germline loops: CDR1 SGHTA, CDR2 FQGNSA. J gave up 1 base and V 6 bases, and 0 bases lay outside the gene matches. CDR3: CASRDRGNTGELFF. As DNA, the CDR3 is TGTGCCAGCAGGGACAGGGGGAACACCGGGGAGCTGTTTTTT.

This rearrangement joins TRBV12-3 or TRBV12-4 to TRBJ2-7; D is possibly TRBD2 (7 bases). Trimming stripped 6 bases from V and 5 bases from J, with 11 bases between. CDR3 size: 12 residues. This chain's CDR3 is CASRKGGDEQYF. Here the CDR3 DNA reads TGTGCCAGCAGAAAGGGGGGGGACGAGCAGTACTTC.

This clone was detected once. The J gene is TRBJ1-1, the V gene TRBV12-3 or TRBV12-4; TRBD1 matches at 9 bases. The CDR3 has 13 amino acids. J lost 6 bases, V lost 6 bases, and 5 bases had no gene match. The CDR3 here is CASRPQGAAEAFF. CDR3 bases: TGTGCCAGCAGACCACAGGGGGCCGCTGAAGCTTTCTTT.

The chain uses TRBV2 and TRBJ2-1, with 8 bases that match TRBD1. The V gene's germline CDR1 is SNHLY and CDR2 FYNNEI. This CDR3 region has 15 residues. V was pared by 9 bases and J by 5 bases, with 12 bases of the junction left unmatched. CDR3 region: CASYLGTGNNNEQFF. CDR3 nucleotides: TGTGCCAGTTACCTTGGGACAGGTAACAACAATGAGCAGTTCTTC.

The V and J genes are TRBV3-1 (or the pseudogene TRBV3-2) and TRBJ1-1; TRBD1 might be the D (5 bases). V shed 2 bases and J shed 3 bases, with 16 bases lying between them. The CDR3 runs 16 residues. Looked up from germline, CDR1 is LGHDT and CDR2 is YNNKEL (reference sequence). CDR3 nucleotides: TGTGCCAGCAGCCAAAGGACAACGAAGCCACACACTGAAGCTTTCTTT. Protein product: CASSQRTTKPHTEAFF.

In DNA, the CDR3 is TGTGCCAGCAGCTCTAGAAAGGGGGCCGAGGAGACCCAGTACTTC. Translating gives CASSSRKGAEETQYF. The chain uses TRBV11-2 and TRBJ2-5; 7 nucleotides align to TRBD1. The CDR3 loop spans 15 amino acids. Unmatched junction bases numbered 10, after V lost 4 bases and J lost 5 bases. Germline loops: CDR1 SGHAT, CDR2 FQNNGV.

The chain employs TRBV2 and TRBJ1-4; 10 positions agree with TRBD1. V trimming: 5 bases; J trimming: 8 bases; junction bases outside the gene matches: 8. Per the germline V gene, CDR1 is SNHLY and CDR2 is FYNNEI. The CDR3 covers 15 residues. In DNA, the CDR3 is TGTGCCAGCAGTTTAACCGGGACAGGGGACGAAAAACTGTTTTTT. Protein sequence: CASSLTGTGDEKLFF.

The J gene is TRBJ2-3, the V gene TRBV7-8; 8 nucleotides align to TRBD1. Germline V gene data show CDR1 as SGHVS and CDR2 as FQNEAQ. This CDR3 is built from 17 residues. V lost 1 base to trimming and J lost 0 bases; unmatched junction nucleotides: 6. The DNA for the CDR3 is TGTGCCAGCAGCTTAGGGGGACAGGCGTCTAGCACAGATACGCAGTATTTT. Its translation is CASSLGGQASSTDTQYF.

The rearrangement joins TRBV7-9 to TRBJ2-5; a weak D match, TRBD2 (6 bases). Germline V CDR1 and CDR2: SEHNR, FQNEAQ (reference sequence). Trimming pared 7 bases from V and 4 bases from J, leaving 19 bases between. The CDR3 is made up of 15 amino acids. The CDR3 is CASTNLLGGAETQYF. Here the CDR3 DNA reads TGTGCCAGCACCAACCTCTTGGGGGGAGCAGAGACCCAGTACTTC.

The chain uses TRBV2 and TRBJ2-5; D may be TRBD2 (7 bases). From germline, CDR1 is SNHLY and CDR2 FYNNEI. This CDR3 is built from 14 residues. With 8 bases removed from V and 4 bases from J, the gap between germline ends came to 17 bases. In DNA, the CDR3 is TGTGCCAGCGAGCCGGGGGGCACGGGAGAGACCCAGTACTTC. Translated, it gives CASEPGGTGETQYF. Looking up the rest from reference TRBV2 and TRBJ2-5 gives the full variable domain: EPEVTQTPSHQVTQMGQEVILRCVPISNHLYFYWYRQILGQKVEFLVSFYNNEISEKSEIFDDQFSVERPDGSNFTLKIRSTKLEDSAMYFCASEPGGTGETQYFGPGTRLLVL.

J is TRBJ1-5 and V is TRBV18, with TRBD1 identical over 9 bases. Germline V CDR1 and CDR2: KGHSH, LQKENI. The CDR3 is made up of 15 amino acids. V was pared by 3 bases and J by 5 bases, with 5 bases of the junction left unmatched. The CDR3 bases are TGTGCCAGCTCACCGGGGACAGGGTTCGATCAGCCCCAGCATTTT. It translates to CASSPGTGFDQPQHF. The whole variable domain, remainder taken from reference TRBV18 and TRBJ1-5, is NAGVMQNPRHLVRRRGQEARLRCSPMKGHSHVYWYRQLPEEGLKFMVYLQKENIIDESGMPKERFSAEFPKEGPSILRIQQVVRGDSAAYFCASSPGTGFDQPQHFGDGTRLSIL.